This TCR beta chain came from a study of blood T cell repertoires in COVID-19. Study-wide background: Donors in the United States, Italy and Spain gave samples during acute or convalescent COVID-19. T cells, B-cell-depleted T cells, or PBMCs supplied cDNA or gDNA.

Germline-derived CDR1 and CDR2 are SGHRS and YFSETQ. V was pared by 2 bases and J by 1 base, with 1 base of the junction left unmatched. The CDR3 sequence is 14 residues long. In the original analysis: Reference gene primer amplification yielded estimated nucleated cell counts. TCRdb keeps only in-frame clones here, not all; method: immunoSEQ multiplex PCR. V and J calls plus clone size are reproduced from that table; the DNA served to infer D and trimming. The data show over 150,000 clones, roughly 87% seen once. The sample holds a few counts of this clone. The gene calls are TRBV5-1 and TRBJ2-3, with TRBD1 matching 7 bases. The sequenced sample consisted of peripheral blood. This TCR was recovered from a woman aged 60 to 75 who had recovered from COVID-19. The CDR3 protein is CASSFGQGTDTQYF. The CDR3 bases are TGCGCCAGCAGCTTCGGACAGGGCACAGATACGCAGTATTTT.